This TCR beta chain is drawn from a study of T cells in Graves' hyperthyroidism and ophthalmopathy. RNA transcripts provided the source from which TCR beta CDR3 regions were amplified. An initial round of RT-PCR targeting the TCR CDR3 relied on the HTBI primer set. TCRdb reprocessed the multiplex PCR reads with MiXCR, giving one entry per CDR3 protein. This table has fewer than 650,000 distinct CDR3 sequences, 14% appearing once. The length of the CDR3 is 14 residues. J lost 8 bases, V lost 2 bases, and 11 bases had no gene match. CDR1 and CDR2 from the germline V gene are GTSNPN and SVGIG (reference sequence). This clonotype was counted at least ten times.

Sequenced material: blood. This chain links TRBV30 with TRBJ1-1, with 7 bases identical to TRBD1. This TCR came from a woman aged 40 to 49 with Graves' hyperthyroidism. The CDR3 sequence: CAWSRSTGQTEAFF. DNA of the CDR3: TGTGCCTGGAGTCGATCGACAGGGCAGACAGAAGCTTTCTTT.